This T cell receptor (beta chain) was recorded in a study of T-cell reconstitution after alpha-beta-depleted transplantation in children. During its preparation, the TCRbeta library received unique molecular identifiers. TCRdb reanalysed the PCR reads using MiXCR and keeps one entry per CDR3 protein. The sample lists about 470,000 distinct CDR3 sequences; roughly 44% were seen once. In this sample, this clonotype turned up many times. Its antigen remains unknown. Overall study results and limits: For some patients, TCRbeta diversity was high at day 60 because of recipient T cells and thymic progenitors that survived. Roughly two months post-transplant, alpha-beta T cells reportedly originated from several hundred graft clones that had expanded.

This CDR3 has 15 residues. Germline V gene lookup returns CDR1 SGHRS and CDR2 YFSETQ. V lost 3 bases, J lost 6 bases, and 18 bases lay in between. The sample in question was PBMCs, obtained before TCRalphabeta/CD19-depleted stem cell transplant. J is TRBJ1-2 and V is TRBV5-1, with a possible D match to TRBD1 (5 bases). The receptor was derived from a girl aged 2 to 9 with aplastic anemia, due to receive a stem cell transplant. The CDR3 region is CASSSPPGGADGYTF. DNA for the CDR3: TGCGCCAGCAGCTCACCCCCGGGCGGGGCGGATGGCTACACCTTC.